The rows below give T cell receptor beta chains drawn from one sample of a study of cytomegalovirus exposure and HLA in healthy donors. The table came from immunoSEQ multiplex PCR; TCRdb's copy has only in-frame clones and leaves some out. The sample yields about 130,000 clones, around 75% seen once. Sequenced sample: PBMCs. These receptors originate from a man aged 30-40 years in good health and CMV-seronegative. CDR3s include the opening cysteine and the closing phenylalanine or tryptophan. A D gene is named only where the DNA matches it firmly. Only part of the rows carry a size: once, few, many, or a class if the clone is expanded.

v_call	j_call	clone_size	d_call	cdr3_length	cdr3_nt	cdr3_aa
TRBV18	TRBJ1-1	-	TRBD1	14	TGTGCCAGCTCCACACAGGGGGGGGACACTGAAGCTTTCTTT	CASSTQGGDTEAFF
TRBV28	TRBJ2-7	-	-	12	TGTGCCAGCTGGTCTAGCTCCTACGAGCAGTACTTC	CASWSSSYEQYF
TRBV6-6	TRBJ1-2	-	-	14	TGTGCCAGCATCCCCTCACCGGGGGGCGGTGGCTACACCTTC	CASIPSPGGGGYTF
TRBV7-9	TRBJ2-5	-	-	16	TGTGCCAGCAGCTTCCTACAGGGAAGGAAACAAGAGACCCAGTACTTC	CASSFLQGRKQETQYF
TRBV9	TRBJ1-1	-	-	13	TGTGCCAGCAGCGTAGGAGAGCACACTGAAGCTTTCTTT	CASSVGEHTEAFF
TRBV2	TRBJ2-7	-	-	15	TGTGCCAGCAGTGGGCGGGGACGTAGCTCCTACGAGCAGTACTTC	CASSGRGRSSYEQYF
TRBV6-6	TRBJ1-2	-	TRBD1	16	TGTGCCAGCAGTGCACTACCGGGACAGCTTAACTATGGCTACACCTTC	CASSALPGQLNYGYTF
TRBV7-9	TRBJ2-7	-	TRBD2	15	TGTGCCAGCAGCTGGCGACTAGCGGGAGCCTACGAGCAGTACTTC	CASSWRLAGAYEQYF
TRBV4-2	TRBJ1-1	few	-	13	TGTGCCAGCAGCCCTGGAGGAAGAACTGAAGCTTTCTTT	CASSPGGRTEAFF
TRBV5-1	TRBJ2-5	-	-	16	TGCGCCAGCAGCTCGGGGCTGACAGGAGCCCAAGAGACCCAGTACTTC	CASSSGLTGAQETQYF
TRBV4-2	TRBJ2-3	-	TRBD2	15	TGTGCCAGCAGCCCGCGGGAGGGTCCCACAGATACGCAGTATTTT	CASSPREGPTDTQYF
TRBV18	TRBJ1-4	-	TRBD1	16	TGTGCCAGCTCCCGAGGACAGGGAGCAACTAATGAAAAACTGTTTTTT	CASSRGQGATNEKLFF
TRBV2	TRBJ1-6	once	TRBD1	14	TGTGCCAGCAGTGAGGGGACAGGGGCTTCACCCCTCCACTTT	CASSEGTGASPLHF
TRBV6-5	TRBJ1-5	-	-	13	TGTGCCAGCAGTTATGGGGGGGGCCAGCCCCAGCATTTT	CASSYGGGQPQHF
TRBV25-1	TRBJ2-1	-	-	13	TGTGCCAGCAGTGTAACTAGCTATAGTGAGCAGTTCTTC	CASSVTSYSEQFF
TRBV7-9	TRBJ2-7	-	-	14	TGTGCCAGCAGCGCGGGCGCGAGGGGGTACGAGCAGTACTTC	CASSAGARGYEQYF
TRBV11-2	TRBJ2-2	-	-	15	TGTGCCAGCAGCTTAGCCCGAGCCGTTACCGGGGAGCTGTTTTTT	CASSLARAVTGELFF
TRBV28	TRBJ2-7	few	TRBD1	15	TGTGCCAGCAGTTTAAGGACAGGGTGGACCTACGAGCAGTACTTC	CASSLRTGWTYEQYF
TRBV2	TRBJ1-2	-	-	13	TGTGCCAGCGAGGGCACCCGTAACTATGGCTACACCTTC	CASEGTRNYGYTF
TRBV5-6	TRBJ1-5	-	TRBD1	16	TGTGCCAGCAGCCGCCGGACAGGGGCACCGAATCAGCCCCAGCATTTT	CASSRRTGAPNQPQHF
TRBV4-1	TRBJ1-4	-	TRBD1	15	TGCGCCAGCAGCCACCCTGACAGGGTCGATGAAAAACTGTTTTTT	CASSHPDRVDEKLFF
TRBV10-1	TRBJ2-3	-	TRBD2	15	TGCGCCAGCAGTGCAGCGGGAGAAATCACAGATACGCAGTATTTT	CASSAAGEITDTQYF
TRBV5-1	TRBJ1-5	-	-	16	TGCGCCAGCAGCTTGGGGATTCGCGGTAGCAATCAGCCCCAGCATTTT	CASSLGIRGSNQPQHF
TRBV6-6	TRBJ1-1	-	-	13	TGTGCCAGCAGTGGGGGGATGAACACTGAAGCTTTCTTT	CASSGGMNTEAFF
TRBV7-8	TRBJ1-1	few	-	12	TGTGCCAGCAGCTTAGTCTCCTTTGAAGCTTTCTTT	CASSLVSFEAFF
TRBV2	TRBJ1-1	-	-	12	TGTGCCAGCAAAATACAGGGAACTGAAGCTTTCTTT	CASKIQGTEAFF
TRBV27	TRBJ2-5	-	TRBD2	14	TGTGCCAGCAGTTTACTAGCGGGACAAGAGACCCAGTACTTC	CASSLLAGQETQYF
TRBV28	TRBJ1-1	-	-	13	TGTGCCAGCAGTTACAGAACGAACACTGAAGCTTTCTTT	CASSYRTNTEAFF
TRBV4-2	TRBJ1-1	-	-	15	TGTGCCAGCAGCCAAGATCGGTCGGGCAGGGGCCACGCTTTCTTT	CASSQDRSGRGHAFF
TRBV4-1	TRBJ1-4	-	-	17	TGCGCCAGCAGTCGAACATCGCAGGGGATAGGAAATGAAAAACTGTTTTTT	CASSRTSQGIGNEKLFF
TRBV6-1	TRBJ1-1	-	-	16	TGTGCCAGCAGTGAACCGGCCAGGGTTTGGAACACTGAAGCTTTCTTT	CASSEPARVWNTEAFF
TRBV27	TRBJ2-6	-	TRBD1	16	TGTGCCAGCAGTCTCTTACAGGGGGCTGGGGCCAACGTCCTGACTTTC	CASSLLQGAGANVLTF
TRBV28	TRBJ1-5	-	TRBD1	12	TGTGCCAGCAGTCAGGGGGTTCAGCCCCAGCATTTT	CASSQGVQPQHF
TRBV30	TRBJ1-5	-	-	14	TGTGCCTGGAGTGTAACTTACCGGGCCGGGGCCCAGCATTTT	CAWSVTYRAGAQHF
TRBV4-2	TRBJ2-1	few	-	15	TGTGCCAGCAGCCAAGGGCTAGCCGACTACAATGAGCAGTTCTTC	CASSQGLADYNEQFF
TRBV5-5	TRBJ2-1	once	-	13	TGTGCCAGCAGCTTGTACGCGGCCAATGAGCAGTTCTTC	CASSLYAANEQFF
TRBV5-1	TRBJ2-5	-	TRBD2	14	TGCGCCAGCAGCTGGGGACTAGCGGGAGAGACCCAGTACTTC	CASSWGLAGETQYF
TRBV14	TRBJ2-7	-	TRBD2	18	TGTGCCAGCAGCCAAGATCTTAGCGGGAGGGCGGAATCCTACGAGCAGTACTTC	CASSQDLSGRAESYEQYF
TRBV29-1	TRBJ2-2	-	-	12	TGCAGCGTTGAAGGGGAGACCGGGGAGCTGTTTTTT	CSVEGETGELFF
TRBV9	TRBJ2-5	-	TRBD1	14	TGTGCCAGCAGCTACCGGACAGGGGAAGAGACCCAGTACTTC	CASSYRTGEETQYF
TRBV19	TRBJ2-7	-	TRBD2	15	TGTGCCAGTATAGGGGGTAGCGGGAGCACCAACGAGCAGTACTTC	CASIGGSGSTNEQYF
TRBV30	TRBJ2-1	few	-	11	TGTGCCGGGACACTAGCAGGCAGTCAGTTCTTC	CAGTLAGSQFF
TRBV5-4	TRBJ1-1	-	TRBD1	15	TGTGCCAGCAACAGACAGGGGGCCCCGAACACTGAAGCTTTCTTT	CASNRQGAPNTEAFF
TRBV5-6	TRBJ1-2	-	TRBD1	14	TGTGCCAGCAGCTTGGCGGGGACAGTTTATGGCTACACCTTC	CASSLAGTVYGYTF
TRBV5-1	TRBJ2-1	-	TRBD2	17	TGCGCCAGCAGCTGGAACGGACTAGCCCCCCGAGGGAATGAGCAGTTCTTC	CASSWNGLAPRGNEQFF
TRBV11-2	TRBJ2-3	-	TRBD2	17	TGTGCCAGCAGCTGGGGGAGGCGGGGGGTGAGCACAGATACGCAGTATTTT	CASSWGRRGVSTDTQYF
TRBV10-3	TRBJ2-7	-	TRBD2	13	TGTGCCATCAGCGGGACTAGCGACCACGAGCAGTACTTC	CAISGTSDHEQYF
TRBV6-6	TRBJ2-1	once	TRBD2	16	TGTGCCAGCAGTTATCGCGGGACTAGCGGGATTATAGAGCAGTTCTTC	CASSYRGTSGIIEQFF
TRBV28	TRBJ1-4	-	TRBD1	14	TGTGCCAGCAGACAGGGGGCCCTAAATGAAAAACTGTTTTTT	CASRQGALNEKLFF
TRBV7-8	TRBJ2-1	few	-	17	TGTGCCAGCAGCTTCGCCCCCCCCAAGAGAGCTCATAGTGAGCAGTTCTTC	CASSFAPPKRAHSEQFF
TRBV5-6	TRBJ2-1	-	-	15	TGTGCCAGCAGCCCAGGTTGGGCACGGGGCAATGAGCAGTTCTTC	CASSPGWARGNEQFF
TRBV19	TRBJ2-3	-	TRBD1	14	TGTGCCAGTAGTATGGGACAGAACCGAGATACGCAGTATTTT	CASSMGQNRDTQYF
TRBV10-3	TRBJ2-2	-	-	13	TGTGCCATCAGGGACAGAGACACCGGGGAGCTGTTTTTT	CAIRDRDTGELFF
TRBV4-2	TRBJ2-5	-	TRBD1	14	TGTGCCAGCAGCCCGCAGGGGGCGGGAGAGACCCAGTACTTC	CASSPQGAGETQYF
TRBV27	TRBJ2-7	-	TRBD2	15	TGTGCCAGCAGAATACTAGCGGGAGGGTCGGGGGAGCAGTACTTC	CASRILAGGSGEQYF
TRBV29-1	TRBJ1-2	-	-	13	TGCAGCGTTGAAGGACAGAATACAAATGGCTACACCTTC	CSVEGQNTNGYTF
TRBV10-3	TRBJ2-3	-	TRBD2	19	TGTGCCACCGCATTTCGACTAGCGGGAGGCGGGGCGGGCACAGATACGCAGTATTTT	CATAFRLAGGGAGTDTQYF
TRBV30	TRBJ2-5	-	-	12	TGTGCCTGGGGGCCCTCAACAGCGGCCCAGTACTTC	CAWGPSTAAQYF
TRBV15	TRBJ2-7	once	TRBD1	15	TGTGCCACCAGCAGAGTGGGGACAGGGCACTACGAGCAGTACTTC	CATSRVGTGHYEQYF